The clone carrying this TCR gamma chain was counted only a few times. What it binds is not known. This sample was included in a study of Vδ1+ human thymocytes. Study outcomes and limitations: Highly polyclonal TRG and TRD repertoires with Gaussian CDR3 length distributions appeared in thymus.

Sequences come from RNA converted to cDNA by reverse transcription. Pooled V-gene forward primers with one constant-region reverse primer generated the CDR3 amplicons by multiplex PCR. TCRdb reprocessed the multiplex PCR reads using CATT. Of about 27,000 gamma-chain clones listed, roughly a fifth are singletons. Germline V gene data show CDR1 as VENAVY and CDR2 as YDSYNSRV. V trimming: 0 bases; J trimming: 3 bases; junction bases outside the gene matches: 1. The length of the CDR3 is 14 residues. Input material: Vdelta1+ gamma-delta thymocytes from the thymus. Subset reported: FACS-sorted CD3+ TCRalphabeta- TCRVdelta1+ TCRVdelta2- thymocytes. The gene calls are TRGV8 and TRGJP2. This clonotype was obtained from a boy under two years old who had congenital heart surgery. The CDR3 loop reads CATWDRRSDWIKTF. The CDR3 DNA is TGTGCCACCTGGGATAGGCGTAGTGATTGGATCAAGACGTTT.